This record covers a single TCR beta chain. The data stem from a study of human versus mouse CDR3 diversity and MHC coevolution. The assay was immunoSEQ multiplex PCR, and TCRdb's table has in-frame clones only and misses some. The table has some 82,000 clones, roughly 95% seen once. The clonotype originates from a person aged 25 to 69 in good health. The sequenced material came from naive CD4+ T cells from blood. Subset meaning: CD45RO-negative CD62L-positive naive CD4 T cells.

CDR3 in amino acids: CASSLALGGAGGYTF. CDR3 nucleotides: TGTGCCAGCAGCTTGGCACTAGGGGGCGCCGGTGGCTACACCTTC. The chain recombines TRBV5-4 with TRBJ1-2; 7 positions match TRBD1. The length of the CDR3 is 15 residues. With V trimmed by 0 bases and J by 7 bases, 9 bases remained unmatched. Germline values: CDR1 SGHNT, CDR2 YYREEE (reference sequence).